The 28 T cell receptor beta chains in this list originate from one sample, sequenced in a study of shared clonotypes between healthy human individuals. The assay was immunoSEQ multiplex PCR, and TCRdb's table has in-frame clones only and misses some. The table records hundreds of thousands of clones, 95% to 97% of them present only once. The sequencing input was naive CD4+ T cells sorted from blood. Stated subset: CD45RA+ positively selected. Receptors were obtained from a woman aged 25 to 45 in good health.

This chain joins TRBV2 and TRBJ2-5, with D unresolved. The CDR3 covers 14 residues. Deletions cut 3 bases from V and 2 bases from J, with 10 bases between. Germline V gene lookup returns CDR1 SNHLY and CDR2 FYNNEI. The DNA of the CDR3 is TGTGCCAGCAGTGATCCCAGATTTCAAGAGACCCAGTACTTC. Translated: CASSDPRFQETQYF.

The CDR3 protein is CAWSVPRLGWTEAFF. The CDR3 nucleotides are TGTGCCTGGAGTGTACCGAGACTGGGATGGACTGAAGCTTTCTTT. The V call is TRBV30, the J call TRBJ1-1; no clear D. V was cut by 0 bases and J by 5 bases, with 16 bases left in between. Germline CDR1 GTSNPN, CDR2 SVGIG (reference sequence). This CDR3 comprises 15 residues.

This clone has only one observation. The chain couples TRBV27 to TRBJ2-3, with 9 bases that match TRBD2. Germline V CDR1 and CDR2: MNHEY, SMNVEV (reference sequence). V dropped 2 bases and J dropped 4; count of bases not matched to a gene: 1. This CDR3 region has 14 residues. The CDR3 reads CASSLAGGADTQYF. In DNA, the CDR3 is TGTGCCAGCAGTTTAGCGGGAGGGGCAGATACGCAGTATTTT.

The chain links TRBV5-1 to TRBJ2-3; D may be TRBD2 (6 bases). CDR1 is SGHRS, CDR2 YFSETQ, per germline. Trimming took off 4 bases at V and 1 base at J, with 13 bases between the two ends. The CDR3 consists of 15 residues. The CDR3 nucleotides are TGCGCCAGCAGCCCTCGTTCGGGGGGCACAGATACGCAGTATTTT. Encoded protein: CASSPRSGGTDTQYF. Filled out from reference TRBV5-1 and TRBJ2-3, the complete variable domain reads KAGVTQTPRYLIKTRGQQVTLSCSPISGHRSVSWYQQTPGQGLQFLFEYFSETQRNKGNFPGRFSGRQFSNSRSEMNVSTLELGDSALYLCASSPRSGGTDTQYFGPGTRLTVL.

This sequence joins TRBV28 and TRBJ2-7, with D perhaps given as TRBD1 or TRBD2 (6 bases each). Deletions cut 6 bases from V and 4 bases from J, with 13 bases between. This CDR3 is built from 13 residues. The germline gives CDR1 MDHEN, CDR2 SYDVKM. For the CDR3, the DNA is TGTGCCAGCAGGGGGGGCGCATGGTACGAGCAGTACTTC. This gives the protein CASRGGAWYEQYF.

This clone was observed once. V and J are TRBV15 and TRBJ1-4; unclear D gene. The V and J ends lost 0 bases and 8 bases respectively, with 13 bases between them. CDR1 LNHNV and CDR2 YYDKDF come from the germline V gene (reference sequence). The CDR3 covers 15 residues. The CDR3 spells CATSRDRGGGEKLFF. In DNA form, the CDR3 reads TGTGCCACCAGCAGAGATCGGGGAGGTGGCGAAAAACTGTTTTTT.

This clone was seen just once. The V call is TRBV5-4, the J call TRBJ2-5, with 12 bases identical to TRBD2. The CDR3 is 16 residues long. Germline CDR1 is SGHNT and CDR2 is YYREEE (reference sequence). The trim removed 4 bases at V and 5 bases at J, leaving 9 bases unmatched. CDR3 region: CASSRPPGTSGETQYF. In DNA, the CDR3 is TGTGCCAGCAGCCGTCCCCCCGGGACTAGCGGGGAGACCCAGTACTTC.

This chain's CDR3 is CASLGTGETLGTQYF. For the CDR3, the DNA is TGTGCCAGCCTCGGGACAGGGGAGACCCTCGGGACCCAGTACTTC. The chain recombines TRBV28 with TRBJ2-5, with 10 bases identical to TRBD1. The germline V gene has CDR1 MDHEN and CDR2 SYDVKM. V lost 8 bases and J lost 7; bases outside the gene matches: 13. The CDR3 spans 15 residues.

The chain joins TRBV5-6 to TRBJ1-3; TRBD1 might be the D (5 bases). This CDR3 comprises 15 residues. The V and J ends lost 2 bases and 4 bases respectively, with 13 bases between them. Germline CDR1 SGHDT, CDR2 YYEEEE. The CDR3 DNA sequence: TGTGCCAGCAGCTTCGAGGGGCTGGGAGGAAACACCATATATTTT. Its protein is CASSFEGLGGNTIYF.

This clone occurred once. V gene TRBV19 combines with J gene TRBJ1-4; no clear D gene. This CDR3 has 15 amino acids. V dropped 3 bases and J dropped 0 bases, with 8 bases sitting between them. The V gene's germline CDR1 is LNHDA and CDR2 SQIVND (reference sequence). The CDR3 region is CASSMMSATNEKLFF. CDR3 bases: TGTGCCAGTAGTATGATGAGCGCAACTAATGAAAAACTGTTTTTT.

This clone was recorded only once. V is TRBV5-6 and J is TRBJ2-7; D gene unclear. The CDR3 has 14 amino acids. V gave up 0 bases and J gave up 1 base, with 8 bases separating them. Germline CDR1 SGHDT, CDR2 YYEEEE. The CDR3: CASSLEPLSYEQYF. The CDR3 DNA follows: TGTGCCAGCAGCTTGGAACCACTATCCTACGAGCAGTACTTC.

This clone was seen only once. The rearrangement uses TRBV19 and TRBJ1-1, with TRBD1 matching over 10 bases. Losses at the gene ends were 5 bases for V and 4 bases for J; bases not matched to a gene: 7. Germline assignment: CDR1 LNHDA and CDR2 SQIVND (reference sequence). The CDR3 length is 15 residues. CDR3 protein: CASSVGGQGTTEAFF. CDR3 nucleotide sequence: TGTGCCAGTAGTGTAGGGGGACAGGGGACCACTGAAGCTTTCTTT. The full variable domain, with the rest looked up from reference TRBV19 and TRBJ1-1, is DGGITQSPKYLFRKEGQNVTLSCEQNLNHDAMYWYRQDPGQGLRLIYYSQIVNDFQKGDIAEGYSVSREKKESFPLTVTSAQKNPTAFYLCASSVGGQGTTEAFFGQGTRLTVV.

CDR3 nucleotides: TGTGCCAGCAGCTCTCGTTTCGCAGATACGCAGTATTTT. This encodes CASSSRFADTQYF. This chain joins TRBV5-6 and TRBJ2-3; D not resolved. The CDR3 length is 13 residues. Germline V CDR1 and CDR2: SGHDT, YYEEEE. Deletions cut 3 bases from V and 4 bases from J, with 9 bases between.

The rearrangement links TRBV27 to TRBJ2-1; D ambiguous. The CDR3 extends over 12 amino acids. Trimming pared 4 bases from V and 6 bases from J, leaving 7 bases between. The germline CDR1 and CDR2 sequences are MNHEY and SMNVEV (reference sequence). CDR3 sequence (DNA): TGTGCCAGCAGTTCCGGTCGCAATGAGCAGTTCTTC. It specifies CASSSGRNEQFF.

This clone was counted once. The chain recombines TRBV18 with TRBJ1-5; D is uncertain. V was pared by 4 bases and J by 0 bases, with 10 bases between. Germline V lookup: CDR1 KGHSH, CDR2 LQKENI. The length of the CDR3 is 15 residues. The CDR3 sequence: CASSRLDGSNQPQHF. Here the CDR3 DNA reads TGTGCCAGCTCACGGCTGGACGGTAGCAATCAGCCCCAGCATTTT.

The gene calls are TRBV5-1 and TRBJ1-1; no clear D gene. Germline assignment: CDR1 SGHRS and CDR2 YFSETQ. The CDR3 has 13 amino acids. Trimming took off 2 bases at V and 6 bases at J, with 11 bases between the two ends. CDR3 DNA sequence: TGCGCCAGCAGCTTACACGACGGACCTGAAGCTTTCTTT. Translated, it gives CASSLHDGPEAFF.

On this clone: Other nucleotide sequences in the sample specify the same CDR3. The chain employs TRBV5-1 and TRBJ2-7; 7 bases line up with TRBD2. The CDR3 extends over 15 amino acids. Per the germline V gene, CDR1 is SGHRS and CDR2 is YFSETQ. V shed 0 bases and J 1 base; nucleotides not matched to a gene: 4. This chain's CDR3 is CASSLGGGGSYEQYF. DNA for the CDR3: TGCGCCAGCAGCTTGGGCGGCGGGGGATCCTACGAGCAGTACTTC. The full variable domain, rest sourced from reference TRBV5-1 and TRBJ2-7, is KAGVTQTPRYLIKTRGQQVTLSCSPISGHRSVSWYQQTPGQGLQFLFEYFSETQRNKGNFPGRFSGRQFSNSRSEMNVSTLELGDSALYLCASSLGGGGSYEQYFGPGTRLTVT.

A single count supports this clone. The rearrangement links TRBV7-6 to TRBJ2-5; TRBD2 agrees at 7 bases. The J call is doubtful: the DNA matches TRBJ2-7 better. Germline CDR1 SGHVS, CDR2 FNYEAQ. This CDR3 contains 17 residues. CDR3 coding DNA: TGTGCCAGCAGCTCATACCCCCTAACGCGGGGGTCGTACGAGCAGTACTTC. It specifies CASSSYPLTRGSYEQYF.

This clone was counted once. The chain recombines TRBV7-9 with TRBJ2-1, with a weak D call TRBD1 (6 bases). The V gene lost 4 bases and the J gene lost 8 bases, with 12 bases spanning the gap. In germline, CDR1 is SEHNR, CDR2 FQNEAQ (reference sequence). This CDR3 has 13 amino acids. DNA for the CDR3: TGTGCCAGCAGCTCCGTGGGGGCTCATGAGCAGTTCTTC. Amino acids: CASSSVGAHEQFF.

This chain connects TRBV2 to TRBJ2-1; TRBD2 matches at 9 bases. The CDR3 is 14 amino acids. The V segment lost 5 bases and the J segment 7 bases; nucleotides outside the gene matches: 6. Germline values: CDR1 SNHLY, CDR2 FYNNEI. The CDR3, as DNA: TGTGCCAGCAGTACTCGGCGGGAGGGAAATGAGCAGTTCTTC. As protein: CASSTRREGNEQFF.

This chain links TRBV28 with TRBJ2-7, with D possibly TRBD2 on 7 matching bases. Germline V gene sequence: CDR1 MDHEN, CDR2 SYDVKM. Trimming left V 5 bases short and J 4 bases short, with 15 bases between. The CDR3 runs 14 residues. CDR3 coding DNA: TGTGCCAGCAGTCCACTGGGGGGGCCGTACGAGCAGTACTTC. Translated, it gives CASSPLGGPYEQYF.

The J gene is TRBJ2-5, the V gene TRBV2; 13 positions agree with TRBD2. The tail of the sequence fits TRBJ2-7 better, so the J call may be wrong. CDR3 length equals 17 residues. Germline assignment: CDR1 SNHLY and CDR2 FYNNEI. The CDR3 coding sequence is TGTGCCAGCAGTGAAGGGACTAGCGGGAGCACAACCTACGAGCAGTACTTC. It translates to CASSEGTSGSTTYEQYF.

The chain is built from TRBV18 and TRBJ2-7; D perhaps matches TRBD2 (6 bases). Deletions cut 2 bases from V and 7 bases from J, with 15 bases between. The CDR3 contains 14 residues. Germline V gives CDR1 KGHSH, CDR2 LQKENI. The chain's CDR3 is CASSPTQAAGEQYF. Written as DNA, the CDR3 is TGTGCCAGCTCACCAACACAGGCCGCGGGGGAGCAGTACTTC.

This clone appeared once. V is TRBV7-8 and J is TRBJ1-5, with D hard to call. CDR1 SGHVS and CDR2 FQNEAQ come from the germline V gene. Deletions cut 5 bases from V and 0 bases from J, with 5 bases between. The CDR3 contains 13 residues. CDR3: CASSTFSNQPQHF. The CDR3 DNA follows: TGTGCCAGCAGCACGTTTAGCAATCAGCCCCAGCATTTT.

The chain has TRBV19 and TRBJ1-6; no firm D call. CDR1 and CDR2 (germline): LNHDA, SQIVND (reference sequence). The CDR3 spans 18 residues. V lost 5 bases, J lost 2 bases, and 19 bases lay in between. The CDR3 DNA reads TGTGCCAGTAGTTCCCCTCCGGGGAAGAGGACCTATAATTCACCCCTCCACTTT. Protein sequence: CASSSPPGKRTYNSPLHF.

The chain employs TRBV5-1 and TRBJ2-7; 11 positions agree with TRBD1. Germline V gene sequence: CDR1 SGHRS, CDR2 YFSETQ. This CDR3 is 15 amino acids long. The V segment lost 4 bases and the J segment 4 bases; nucleotides outside the gene matches: 7. This CDR3 reads CASSPGQGARYEQYF. The CDR3 DNA reads TGCGCCAGCAGCCCAGGACAGGGGGCGCGATACGAGCAGTACTTC.

The chain employs TRBV18 and TRBJ1-2, with D perhaps matching TRBD1 (6 bases). V gave up 2 bases and J gave up 6 bases, with 16 bases separating them. CDR1 is KGHSH, CDR2 LQKENI, per germline. This CDR3 has 15 amino acids. DNA of the CDR3: TGTGCCAGCTCACCAGGAACAGGGAGTGTCCATGGCTACACCTTC. It is translated as CASSPGTGSVHGYTF.

The chain recombines TRBV9 with TRBJ1-2; no clear D gene. The V and J ends lost 4 bases and 2 bases respectively, with 15 bases between them. CDR1 SGDLS and CDR2 YYNGEE come from the germline V gene. The CDR3 is 15 residues long. The CDR3 protein is CASSQRPVANYGYTF. Here the CDR3 DNA reads TGTGCCAGCAGCCAACGACCCGTCGCCAACTATGGCTACACCTTC.